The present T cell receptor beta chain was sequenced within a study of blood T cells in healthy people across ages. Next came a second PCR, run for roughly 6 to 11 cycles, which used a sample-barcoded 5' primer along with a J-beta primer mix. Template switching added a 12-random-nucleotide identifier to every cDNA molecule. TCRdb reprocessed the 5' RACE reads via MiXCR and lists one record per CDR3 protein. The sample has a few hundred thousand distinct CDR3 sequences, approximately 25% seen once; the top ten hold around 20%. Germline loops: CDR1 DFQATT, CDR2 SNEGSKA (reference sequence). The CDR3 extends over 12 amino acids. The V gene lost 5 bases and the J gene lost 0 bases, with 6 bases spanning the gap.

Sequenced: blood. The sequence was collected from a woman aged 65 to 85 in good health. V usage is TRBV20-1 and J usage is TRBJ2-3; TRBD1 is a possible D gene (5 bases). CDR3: CSAGASTDTQYF. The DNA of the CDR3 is TGCAGTGCTGGGGCTAGCACAGATACGCAGTATTTT.